The 27 T cell receptor beta chains below come from one sample, sequenced in a study of blood T cell repertoires in COVID-19. Using immunoSEQ multiplex PCR, the repertoire was profiled, and TCRdb retains in-frame clones only, with some absent. The repertoire holds 350,000 to 400,000 clones, with 88% as singletons. The material sequenced was PBMCs or T cells enriched from blood (not recorded which). These receptors all come from a woman aged 18 to 35 who had recovered from COVID-19.

V is TRBV20-1 and J is TRBJ1-2, with D uncertain. This CDR3 is 13 amino acids long. CDR1 DFQATT and CDR2 SNEGSKA come from the germline V gene (reference sequence). Trimming pared 3 bases from V and 8 bases from J, leaving 16 bases between. CDR3 in amino acids: CSASAGSSRGYTF. For the CDR3, the DNA is TGCAGTGCTAGTGCCGGGTCTTCTCGCGGCTACACCTTC.

The J gene is TRBJ1-2, the V gene TRBV4-3; D gene unclear. CDR3 length: 15 residues. V lost 0 bases, J lost 2 bases, and 10 bases lay in between. Germline loops: CDR1 LGHNA, CDR2 YSLEER. The CDR3 sequence is CASSQDFAPNYGYTF. The CDR3 region has the DNA TGCGCCAGCAGCCAAGATTTTGCGCCAAACTATGGCTACACCTTC.

The chain carries TRBV6-6 and TRBJ1-6, with a possible D match to TRBD1 (6 bases). CDR3 length equals 16 residues. Germline V gives CDR1 MNHNY, CDR2 SVGAGI (reference sequence). The germline V and J ends were trimmed by 4 bases and 0 bases, with 10 bases remaining between them. CDR3 residues: CASSSDRLSYNSPLHF. CDR3 DNA sequence: TGTGCCAGCAGTTCAGACAGGCTCTCCTATAATTCACCCCTCCACTTT.

The V and J genes are TRBV7-2 and TRBJ1-1; D gene unclear. The CDR3 runs to 14 residues. CDR1 is SGHTA and CDR2 is FQGNSA in the germline V gene. Trimming left V 1 base short and J 7 bases short, with 13 bases between. For the CDR3, the DNA is TGTGCCAGCAGCTTAGTTTCGGGGATGCGTGAAGCTTTCTTT. Encoded protein: CASSLVSGMREAFF.

The chain carries TRBV30 and TRBJ2-7, with a weak D call TRBD2 (6 bases). CDR1 is GTSNPN, CDR2 SVGIG, per germline (reference sequence). The CDR3 runs 13 residues. Trimming pared 2 bases from V and 3 bases from J, leaving 11 bases between. CDR3 protein: CAWSPLGGYEQYF. The CDR3 DNA reads TGTGCCTGGAGTCCCCTGGGGGGCTACGAGCAGTACTTC.

The chain carries TRBV5-1 and TRBJ2-4, with a tentative D call TRBD2 (6 bases). With 0 bases removed from V and 3 bases from J, the gap between germline ends came to 13 bases. Looked up from germline, CDR1 is SGHRS and CDR2 is YFSETQ. The CDR3 runs 16 residues. The CDR3 DNA follows: TGCGCCAGCAGCTTGGGCGTGGGGGAGGTCAAAAACATTCAGTACTTC. Protein sequence: CASSLGVGEVKNIQYF.

The chain uses TRBV7-8 and TRBJ1-5; D is undetermined. The ends were cut back, 2 bases at V and 9 bases at J, with 14 bases in the middle. The CDR3 sequence is 14 residues long. CDR1 and CDR2 (germline): SGHVS, FQNEAQ. CDR3 sequence (DNA): TGTGCCAGCAGCTTAAGAGAAAGTAGTCGGCCCCAGCATTTT. It translates to CASSLRESSRPQHF.

The rearrangement uses TRBV19 and TRBJ2-4; 8 positions match TRBD2. CDR3 size: 17 residues. The V gene end was trimmed by 1 base and the J gene end by 1 base; junction bases not matched to a gene: 6. In germline, CDR1 is LNHDA, CDR2 SQIVND (reference sequence). The CDR3 here is CASSIVGGAGAKNIQYF. The CDR3, as DNA: TGTGCCAGTAGTATAGTCGGGGGGGCCGGTGCCAAAAACATTCAGTACTTC. The full variable domain, with the rest looked up from reference TRBV19 and TRBJ2-4, is DGGITQSPKYLFRKEGQNVTLSCEQNLNHDAMYWYRQDPGQGLRLIYYSQIVNDFQKGDIAEGYSVSREKKESFPLTVTSAQKNPTAFYLCASSIVGGAGAKNIQYFGAGTRLSVL.

The chain joins TRBV14 to TRBJ1-1; 8 bases map to TRBD1. The V gene end was trimmed by 0 bases and the J gene end by 3 bases; junction bases not matched to a gene: 9. In germline, CDR1 is SGHDN, CDR2 FVKESK. The CDR3 contains 17 residues. The CDR3 sequence is CASSQEGGGRGHTEAFF. CDR3 DNA sequence: TGTGCCAGCAGCCAAGAAGGAGGTGGCAGGGGGCACACTGAAGCTTTCTTT.

The gene calls are TRBV7-2 and TRBJ1-2; the match to TRBD1 covers 7 bases. This CDR3 region has 13 residues. V shed 5 bases and J 2 bases; nucleotides not matched to a gene: 2. Germline CDR1 SGHTA, CDR2 FQGNSA. The CDR3 is CASSQTGNYGYTF. The CDR3 DNA sequence: TGTGCCAGCAGCCAGACAGGGAACTATGGCTACACCTTC. The full variable domain, its missing parts supplied by reference TRBV7-2 and TRBJ1-2, is GAGVSQSPSNKVTEKGKDVELRCDPISGHTALYWYRQSLGQGLEFLIYFQGNSAPDKSGLPSDRFSAERTGGSVSTLTIQRTQQEDSAVYLCASSQTGNYGYTFGSGTRLTVV.

The J gene is TRBJ2-3, the V gene TRBV6-2 or TRBV6-3; the match to TRBD2 covers 9 bases. With V trimmed by 5 bases and J by 14 bases, 5 bases remained unmatched. Germline CDR1 MNHEY, CDR2 SVGEGT. This CDR3 is built from 11 residues. CDR3 protein: CASSPGTSPYF. The CDR3 DNA follows: TGTGCCAGCAGTCCCGGGACTAGCCCGTATTTT.

The chain employs TRBV21-1 and TRBJ2-1; the table gives TRBD2 as D, unverified against the DNA. TRBV21-1 represents a pseudogene. CDR3 length: 16 amino acids. The CDR3 region has the DNA TGTGCCAGCAGCACACAGCGGGGGTTGAACTACAATGAGCAGTTCTTC. This codes for CASSTQRGLNYNEQFF.

The rearrangement uses TRBV5-1 and TRBJ2-1, with D possibly matching TRBD2 (6 bases). V lost 4 bases, J lost 7 bases, and 18 bases lay in between. The CDR3 has 15 residues. The V gene's germline CDR1 is SGHRS and CDR2 YFSETQ. CDR3 DNA sequence: TGCGCCAGCAGCGCCACCGTGGGGACTGAAAATGAGCAGTTCTTC. It encodes CASSATVGTENEQFF.

The rearrangement links TRBV20-1 to TRBJ1-2; 7 bases align to TRBD1. This CDR3 spans 11 amino acids. V shed 4 bases and J 7 bases; nucleotides not matched to a gene: 3. Per germline, CDR1 DFQATT and CDR2 SNEGSKA (reference sequence). CDR3 in amino acids: CSATRQGGYTF. CDR3 in DNA: TGCAGTGCTACTCGACAGGGTGGCTACACCTTC.

Here the CDR3 DNA reads TGTGCCAGCAGCTTGCAGGGGCAGGGCTATGGCTACACCTTC. Protein: CASSLQGQGYGYTF. This chain connects TRBV5-4 to TRBJ1-2, with a weak D call TRBD1 (6 bases). Per germline, CDR1 SGHNT and CDR2 YYREEE (reference sequence). This CDR3 contains 14 residues. V lost 1 base to trimming and J lost 4 bases, with 11 bases between them.

The V call is TRBV7-2, the J call TRBJ1-1; TRBD1 matches at 8 bases. The V segment lost 5 bases and the J segment 1 base; nucleotides outside the gene matches: 6. Germline V lookup: CDR1 SGHTA, CDR2 FQGNSA. This CDR3 has 15 residues. CDR3 amino acids: CASSPWDRQNTEAFF. The CDR3 DNA follows: TGTGCCAGCAGCCCATGGGACAGGCAGAACACTGAAGCTTTCTTT. Full variable domain (rest looked up from reference TRBV7-2 and TRBJ1-1): GAGVSQSPSNKVTEKGKDVELRCDPISGHTALYWYRQSLGQGLEFLIYFQGNSAPDKSGLPSDRFSAERTGGSVSTLTIQRTQQEDSAVYLCASSPWDRQNTEAFFGQGTRLTVV.

This clone has a handful of counts. The rearrangement joins TRBV5-6 to TRBJ1-2, with D possibly TRBD1 on 6 matching bases. The germline V and J ends were trimmed by 4 bases and 4 bases, with 11 bases remaining between them. This CDR3 is 13 amino acids long. The germline CDR1 and CDR2 sequences are SGHDT and YYEEEE. CDR3 coding DNA: TGTGCCAGCAGCCTAGGACAGACCTATGGCTACACCTTC. Protein sequence: CASSLGQTYGYTF.

The chain employs TRBV7-2 and TRBJ1-3, with D maybe TRBD1 (6 bases). The germline CDR1 and CDR2 sequences are SGHTA and FQGNSA. This CDR3 is 14 amino acids long. V dropped 4 bases and J dropped 0 bases, with 7 bases sitting between them. CDR3 coding DNA: TGTGCCAGCAGCTCACAGGGCTCTGGAAACACCATATATTTT. Its protein product is CASSSQGSGNTIYF.

This chain links TRBV10-1 with TRBJ1-2, with unresolved D. Germline CDR1 WNHNN, CDR2 SYGVQD (reference sequence). V was trimmed by 0 bases and J by 7 bases, leaving 9 bases between them. The CDR3 runs to 13 residues. For the CDR3, the DNA is TGCGCCAGCAGTGAGTCAGCGTCTTCTGGCTACACCTTC. Amino acid sequence: CASSESASSGYTF.

The rearrangement uses TRBV27 and TRBJ2-4, with a tentative D call TRBD1 (6 bases). With 8 bases removed from V and 8 bases from J, the gap between germline ends came to 19 bases. The CDR3 is 14 residues long. Germline CDR1 reads MNHEY; CDR2 reads SMNVEV (reference sequence). CDR3 nucleotides: TGTGCCAGCGGGAAACAGGGAAGGGAATACATTCAGTACTTC. It specifies CASGKQGREYIQYF.

This clone was observed a handful of times. The chain recombines TRBV30 with TRBJ2-5; D is unresolved. Per germline, CDR1 GTSNPN and CDR2 SVGIG (reference sequence). Trimming took off 5 bases at V and 5 bases at J, with 15 bases between the two ends. CDR3 length equals 13 residues. The CDR3 is CAWALLPAETQYF. DNA for the CDR3: TGTGCCTGGGCGTTACTTCCCGCGGAGACCCAGTACTTC.

This clone was detected once. J is TRBJ2-1 and V is TRBV19; a possible D gene is TRBD2 (6 bases). V dropped 2 bases and J dropped 3 bases, with 14 bases sitting between them. Germline CDR1 and CDR2: LNHDA and SQIVND (reference sequence). CDR3 length: 16 amino acids. The CDR3 is CASSIWGTDYYNEQFF. DNA of the CDR3: TGTGCCAGTAGTATATGGGGGACGGACTACTACAATGAGCAGTTCTTC.

The chain uses TRBV12-5 and TRBJ1-3; possibly TRBD1 for D (6 bases). Germline CDR1 is LGHNT and CDR2 is FRNRAP. V was trimmed by 4 bases and J by 2 bases, leaving 21 bases between them. CDR3 length: 18 amino acids. Written as DNA, the CDR3 is TGTGCTAGTGGTTGGGTACCTGGACAGTCGTACGCTGGAAACACCATATATTTT. Protein sequence: CASGWVPGQSYAGNTIYF.

The rearrangement links TRBV5-1 to TRBJ2-3; 7 bases are a match to TRBD2. The CDR3 loop spans 15 amino acids. The germline V gene has CDR1 SGHRS and CDR2 YFSETQ. Trimming at V came to 4 bases and at J to 4 bases, leaving 9 bases not matched to a gene. The CDR3 is CASSRAGDSPDTQYF. The CDR3 DNA is TGCGCCAGCAGCCGGGCGGGGGACTCGCCAGATACGCAGTATTTT.

The chain joins TRBV15 to TRBJ1-1; D perhaps matches TRBD1 (6 bases). Germline CDR1 and CDR2: LNHNV and YYDKDF (reference sequence). The V gene lost 5 bases and the J gene lost 6 bases, with 16 bases spanning the gap. The CDR3 has 14 residues. This CDR3 reads CATSQGHEDPEAFF. The CDR3 DNA sequence: TGTGCCACCAGCCAGGGACACGAGGACCCTGAAGCTTTCTTT.

This rearrangement joins TRBV14 to TRBJ2-7; the match to TRBD1 covers 7 bases. Germline values: CDR1 SGHDN, CDR2 FVKESK. V shed 7 bases, J shed 4 bases, and the junction held 10 bases outside the gene matches. CDR3 size: 14 residues. In DNA, the CDR3 is TGTGCCAGCAACCATGGGGACAGTTTGTACGAGCAGTACTTC. It codes for CASNHGDSLYEQYF. The whole variable domain, remainder taken from reference TRBV14 and TRBJ2-7, is EAGVTQFPSHSVIEKGQTVTLRCDPISGHDNLYWYRRVMGKEIKFLLHFVKESKQDESGMPNNRFLAERTGGTYSTLKVQPAELEDSGVYFCASNHGDSLYEQYFGPGTRLTVT.

This clone has just one count. The chain employs TRBV6-2 or TRBV6-3 and TRBJ2-2, with 7 bases fitting TRBD1. Germline CDR1 and CDR2: MNHEY and SVGEGT. V trimming: 2 bases; J trimming: 3 bases; junction bases outside the gene matches: 3. This CDR3 contains 15 residues. CDR3 nucleotide sequence: TGTGCCAGCAGTTACAGGGGGCAGTACACCGGGGAGCTGTTTTTT. This encodes CASSYRGQYTGELFF.